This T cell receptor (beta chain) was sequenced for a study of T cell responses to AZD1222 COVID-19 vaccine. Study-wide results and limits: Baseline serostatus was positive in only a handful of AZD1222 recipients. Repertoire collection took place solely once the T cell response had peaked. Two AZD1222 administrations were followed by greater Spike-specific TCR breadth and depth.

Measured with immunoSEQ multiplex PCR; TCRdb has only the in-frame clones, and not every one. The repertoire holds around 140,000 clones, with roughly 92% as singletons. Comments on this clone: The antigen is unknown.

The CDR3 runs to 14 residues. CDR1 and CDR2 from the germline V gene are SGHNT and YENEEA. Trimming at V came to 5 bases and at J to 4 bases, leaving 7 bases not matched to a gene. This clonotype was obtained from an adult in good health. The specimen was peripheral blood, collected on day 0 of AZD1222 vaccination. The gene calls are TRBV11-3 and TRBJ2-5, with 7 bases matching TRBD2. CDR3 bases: TGTGCCAGCAGCCAGGGAGGGAGGGTAGAGACCCAGTACTTC. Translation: CASSQGGRVETQYF.